Below are 15 T cell receptor beta chains sequenced from a single sample in a study of shared clonotypes between healthy human individuals. Profiled with immunoSEQ multiplex PCR; TCRdb holds only in-frame clones, not every one. The table shows roughly 680,000 clones, with 72% occurring only once. The source material was memory CD4+ T cells sorted from blood. Subset noted: CD45RA-negative fraction. These receptors all come from a woman aged 25 to 39 in good health.

The chain couples TRBV11-2 to TRBJ1-4; TRBD1 might be the D (5 bases). There are 16 residues in the CDR3. Germline CDR1 reads SGHAT; CDR2 reads FQNNGV. V dropped 5 bases and J dropped 4 bases, with 17 bases sitting between them. The CDR3 loop is CASSAQTAMLNEKLFF. The CDR3 coding sequence is TGTGCCAGCAGCGCCCAGACAGCGATGCTTAATGAAAAACTGTTTTTT.

This clone has just a few counts. The rearrangement uses TRBV7-9 and TRBJ1-1; 10 positions agree with TRBD1. The germline V gene encodes CDR1 SEHNR and CDR2 FQNEAQ (reference sequence). V was clipped by 5 bases and J by 3 bases; unmatched bases: 9. The CDR3 length is 16 residues. The CDR3 reads CASSSRDRGSHTEAFF. In DNA, the CDR3 is TGTGCCAGCAGCAGCCGGGACAGGGGATCCCACACTGAAGCTTTCTTT.

In this sample, this clone turned up a few times. Distinct nucleotide sequences in the sample also encode this CDR3. J is TRBJ2-1 and V is TRBV2; TRBD1 might be the D (6 bases). Per the germline V gene, CDR1 is SNHLY and CDR2 is FYNNEI. The V gene lost 4 bases and the J gene lost 7 bases, with 8 bases spanning the gap. CDR3 size: 12 residues. The CDR3: CASSVQGNEQFF. CDR3 nucleotides: TGTGCCAGCAGTGTACAGGGAAATGAGCAGTTCTTC.

The chain links TRBV25-1 to TRBJ2-3, with D hard to call. From germline, CDR1 is MGHDK and CDR2 SYGVNS. This CDR3 contains 15 residues. Trimming took off 1 base at V and 2 bases at J, with 10 bases between the two ends. CDR3 loop: CASSEWSSLTDTQYF. CDR3 in DNA: TGTGCCAGCAGTGAATGGAGTAGTCTCACAGATACGCAGTATTTT.

This clone appeared a single time. The gene calls are TRBV11-2 and TRBJ2-1; the match to TRBD2 covers 13 bases. Per the germline V gene, CDR1 is SGHAT and CDR2 is FQNNGV. This CDR3 has 17 residues. V dropped 4 bases and J dropped 6; count of bases not matched to a gene: 9. The CDR3 here is CASSSTLLAGGANEQFF. DNA for the CDR3: TGTGCCAGCAGCTCCACCCTACTAGCGGGAGGGGCCAATGAGCAGTTCTTC.

The chain links TRBV11-2 to TRBJ2-1; D not certain. The germline gives CDR1 SGHAT, CDR2 FQNNGV. V was clipped by 0 bases and J by 6 bases, with 18 bases between them. The CDR3 runs 17 residues. CDR3 sequence reads: CASSLEFSSLVTNEQFF. CDR3 nucleotides: TGTGCCAGCAGCTTAGAATTTAGTAGCCTTGTAACCAATGAGCAGTTCTTC.

The sample holds many counts of this clone. The chain employs TRBV27 and TRBJ2-3; D gene ambiguous. The V gene's germline CDR1 is MNHEY and CDR2 SMNVEV (reference sequence). CDR3 length equals 15 residues. Trimming stripped 4 bases from V and 2 bases from J, with 13 bases between. The CDR3 nucleotides are TGTGCCAGCAGTTCAGACTTTTTACACACAGATACGCAGTATTTT. This sequence encodes CASSSDFLHTDTQYF.

The V and J genes are TRBV5-2 and TRBJ1-2. TRBV5-2 is an annotated pseudogene. The CDR3 extends over 14 amino acids. The chain's CDR3 is CASNDVRKTYGYTF. The CDR3 bases are TGTGCCAGCAATGACGTACGAAAGACCTATGGCTACACCTTC.

Of note for this clone: Other DNA sequences of this sample code for an identical CDR3. The genes are TRBV18 and TRBJ2-1, with 8 bases lining up with TRBD1. V was pared by 3 bases and J by 1 base, with 2 bases of the junction left unmatched. The CDR3 length is 15 residues. Germline values: CDR1 KGHSH, CDR2 LQKENI. This CDR3 reads CASSPDRVSYNEQFF. In nucleotides, the CDR3 is TGTGCCAGCTCACCGGACAGGGTTTCCTACAATGAGCAGTTCTTC.

For this clone: Other DNA variants within this sample encode the same CDR3. The genes are TRBV5-4 and TRBJ2-7; TRBD1 is a possible D gene (5 bases). Trimming pared 4 bases from V and 2 bases from J, leaving 10 bases between. CDR1 is SGHNT and CDR2 is YYREEE in the germline V gene (reference sequence). This CDR3 has 13 amino acids. The CDR3 loop is CASSLQGAYEQYF. CDR3 DNA: TGTGCCAGCAGCCTCCAGGGCGCCTACGAGCAGTACTTC.

This chain links TRBV19 with TRBJ2-3; 7 positions agree with TRBD1. The length of the CDR3 is 14 residues. Germline loops: CDR1 LNHDA, CDR2 SQIVND (reference sequence). The J segment lost 4 bases and the V segment lost 4 bases, leaving 5 bases of the junction unmatched. CDR3 region: CASSNSRGSDTQYF. The CDR3, as DNA: TGTGCCAGTAGTAACTCCAGGGGGTCAGATACGCAGTATTTT.

This chain connects TRBV11-2 to TRBJ2-7, with TRBD1 matching over 9 bases. CDR1 is SGHAT and CDR2 is FQNNGV in the germline V gene. V shed 5 bases, J shed 1 base, and the junction held 6 bases outside the gene matches. The CDR3 is made up of 15 amino acids. CDR3: CASSLTGGRSYEQYF. The CDR3 nucleotides read TGTGCCAGCAGCCTAACAGGGGGCCGGTCCTACGAGCAGTACTTC.

V is TRBV28 and J is TRBJ1-2, with a tentative D call TRBD1 (6 bases). The V gene lost 7 bases and the J gene lost 5 bases, with 14 bases spanning the gap. Germline CDR1 MDHEN, CDR2 SYDVKM. This CDR3 is 13 amino acids long. The CDR3 DNA is TGTGCCAGCATTAGCGGGACATATTATGGCTACACCTTC. Translation gives CASISGTYYGYTF.

For this clone: The same CDR3 also results from other DNA sequences found in this sample. This chain uses TRBV5-1 with TRBJ1-1, with 11 nucleotides matching TRBD1. Germline lookup yields CDR1 SGHRS and CDR2 YFSETQ. The CDR3 runs to 14 residues. The V and J ends lost 4 bases and 5 bases, in that order; junction bases with no gene match: 4. CDR3 amino acids: CASSTGTGGTEAFF. The CDR3 DNA reads TGCGCCAGCAGCACCGGGACAGGGGGGACTGAAGCTTTCTTT.

V is TRBV28 and J is TRBJ2-3; 13 nucleotides line up with TRBD2. CDR1 MDHEN and CDR2 SYDVKM come from the germline V gene. This CDR3 has 15 residues. The junction had 5 bases not matched to a gene; V was cut back by 6 bases and J by 5 bases. The CDR3: CASRRTSGSLDTQYF. As DNA, the CDR3 is TGTGCCAGCAGGAGGACTAGCGGGAGTTTAGATACGCAGTATTTT. The complete variable domain, with remaining parts taken from reference TRBV28 and TRBJ2-3, reads DVKVTQSSRYLVKRTGEKVFLECVQDMDHENMFWYRQDPGLGLRLIYFSYDVKMKEKGDIPEGYSVSREKKERFSLILESASTNQTSMYLCASRRTSGSLDTQYFGPGTRLTVL.